A single sample is the source of the 7 T cell receptor beta chains below, sequenced in a study of T cell changes during pregnancy in multiple sclerosis. The assay was immunoSEQ multiplex PCR, and TCRdb's table has in-frame clones only and misses some. The data contain tens of thousands of clones, 88% of them singletons. The source material was CD8+ T cells from peripheral blood mononuclear cells, sampled in the third trimester of pregnancy. The source of these receptors is a female donor with multiple sclerosis, enrolled in a pregnancy study.

This rearrangement joins TRBV12-5 to TRBJ2-7, with 9 bases aligning to TRBD1. V trimming: 3 bases; J trimming: 4 bases; junction bases outside the gene matches: 7. The CDR3 sequence is 15 residues long. The V gene's germline CDR1 is LGHNT and CDR2 FRNRAP. This chain's CDR3 is CASGFPQGALYEQYF. The CDR3 DNA reads TGTGCTAGTGGTTTCCCACAGGGGGCGCTTTACGAGCAGTACTTC.

The V call is TRBV30, the J call TRBJ1-2, with 9 bases that match TRBD1. There are 17 residues in the CDR3. Germline lookup yields CDR1 GTSNPN and CDR2 SVGIG (reference sequence). V was clipped by 4 bases and J by 2 bases; unmatched bases: 14. In DNA, the CDR3 is TGTGCCTGGAATGGTTTCGAGACAGGGGGAATCAACTATGGCTACACCTTC. Amino acids: CAWNGFETGGINYGYTF.

The chain has TRBV6-1 and TRBJ1-6, with 10 bases lining up with TRBD1. The CDR3 runs to 15 residues. The junction had 4 bases not matched to a gene; V was cut back by 1 base and J by 10 bases. The germline CDR1 and CDR2 sequences are MNHNS and SASEGT. The CDR3 is CASSEEETGGSPLHF. Written as DNA, the CDR3 is TGTGCCAGCAGTGAAGAAGAGACAGGGGGCTCACCCCTCCACTTT.

This chain uses TRBV6-1 with TRBJ1-5; D gene unclear. The germline V gene has CDR1 MNHNS and CDR2 SASEGT. Trimming removed 5 bases from V and 5 bases from J, with 13 bases in between. CDR3 length equals 14 residues. In nucleotides, the CDR3 is TGTGCCAGCAGTTATGTGGGGAGGGATCAGCCCCAGCATTTT. It translates to CASSYVGRDQPQHF.

CDR3 region: CASRTGTGGLDEQFF. DNA of the CDR3: TGTGCCAGCAGAACCGGGACAGGGGGGCTCGATGAGCAGTTCTTC. V usage is TRBV6-5 and J usage is TRBJ2-1, with 11 bases that match TRBD1. Per the germline V gene, CDR1 is MNHEY and CDR2 is SVGAGI. The length of the CDR3 is 15 residues. V was pared by 6 bases and J by 8 bases, with 9 bases of the junction left unmatched.

The genes are TRBV7-4 and TRBJ2-5, with 8 bases lining up with TRBD1. Germline V gives CDR1 SGHVT, CDR2 SQSDAQ. The ends lost 5 bases at V and 9 bases at J; junction bases unmatched: 14. This CDR3 contains 15 residues. The DNA of the CDR3 is TGTGCCAGCAGCCGCAGAACCCGACAGGGGCCCCCCCAGTACTTC. Translation: CASSRRTRQGPPQYF.

This clone was seen only a few times. The rearrangement links TRBV14 to TRBJ1-1, with D maybe TRBD1 (6 bases). This CDR3 has 15 amino acids. Germline values: CDR1 SGHDN, CDR2 FVKESK. Trimming shortened V by 2 bases and J by 3 bases, and 13 bases separated the two germline ends. The CDR3 nucleotides read TGTGCCAGCAGCCAATGGAAGGCAGGGGACACTGAAGCTTTCTTT. Its translation is CASSQWKAGDTEAFF.